This T cell receptor (beta chain) was sequenced in a study of CD8 T cells in ankylosing spondylitis. Study outcomes and limitations: Within ankylosing spondylitis blood, a TCR beta motif made up of seven to nine highly homologous variants appeared to be characteristic. Significantly higher representation of disease-linked clones was reported for matched ankylosing spondylitis synovial fluid.

TCRdb reprocessed the 5' RACE reads with MiXCR, giving one entry per CDR3 protein. The profile shows 290,000 or so distinct CDR3 sequences, roughly 20% of them singletons. Germline CDR1 reads SGHVS; CDR2 reads FQNEAQ. This CDR3 has 14 amino acids. This clonotype was counted a few times. Its antigen remains unknown. Relative to the germline gene, one junction end is altered; a read error may explain this. Sequenced sample: blood, either unsorted or a sorted T cell fraction (not recorded which). This chain links TRBV7-8 with TRBJ1-1; weak D call: TRBD1 (5 bases). This clonotype originated in a female donor with ankylosing spondylitis or in good health (not recorded which). CDR3 loop: CASSLVGVNPEAFF. The CDR3 DNA reads TGTGCCAGCAGCTTAGTGGGGGTGAACCCTGAAGCTTTCTTT.